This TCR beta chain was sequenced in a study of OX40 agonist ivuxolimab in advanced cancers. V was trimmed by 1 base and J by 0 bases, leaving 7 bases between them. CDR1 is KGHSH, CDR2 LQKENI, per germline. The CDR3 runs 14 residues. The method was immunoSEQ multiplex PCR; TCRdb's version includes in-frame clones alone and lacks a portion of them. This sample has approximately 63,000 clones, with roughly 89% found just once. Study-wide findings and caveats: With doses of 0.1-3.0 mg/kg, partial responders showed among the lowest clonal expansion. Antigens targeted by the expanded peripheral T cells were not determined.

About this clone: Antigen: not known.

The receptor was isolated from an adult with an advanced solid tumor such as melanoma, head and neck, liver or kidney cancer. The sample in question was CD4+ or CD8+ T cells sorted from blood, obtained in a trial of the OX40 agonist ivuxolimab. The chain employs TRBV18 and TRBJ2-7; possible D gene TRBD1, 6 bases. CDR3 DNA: TGTGCCAGCTCACCACGGACAGCCTCCTACGAGCAGTACTTC. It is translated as CASSPRTASYEQYF.